This TCR beta chain is from a study of blood T cell repertoires in COVID-19. The data were produced by immunoSEQ multiplex PCR, yet TCRdb's version contains in-frame clones alone and is incomplete. Among some 150,000 clones listed, 80% to 90% were seen once. Looked up from germline, CDR1 is SGHTS and CDR2 is YDEGEE. This CDR3 contains 15 residues. The V end lost 4 bases, the J end lost 1 base, and 14 bases lay between the germline ends. The rearrangement joins TRBV5-8 to TRBJ2-5; D might be TRBD2 (7 bases). The origin of this receptor is a woman aged 60-75 years with COVID-19, enrolled during active disease. Sequenced material: peripheral blood. The CDR3 region has the DNA TGTGCCAGCAGCCTTGAGGGAGGGGGCCAAGAGACCCAGTACTTC. Translated, it gives CASSLEGGGQETQYF.